This TCR beta chain was documented in a study of Ad26.COV2.S vaccination and SARS-CoV-2 variants. Treatment described: some 19 received Ad26.COV2.S at low or high dose, single or two shots; a few received placebo; per-sample allocation not given. Samples analyzed were those drawn on day 63 after the first vaccine or placebo injection. Adults aged 18-55 years in Boston included the donor. General study findings and limits: It was found that vaccine and placebo recipients had similar non-spike TCR breadth.

Using immunoSEQ multiplex PCR, the repertoire was profiled, and TCRdb retains in-frame clones only, with some absent. The sample yields roughly 700,000 clones, 80% to 90% seen once. This clone was seen once. What it binds is unknown. The starting material was peripheral blood, obtained in a trial of Ad26.COV2.S vaccine versus placebo. This TCR was recovered from a person between 18 and 59 years old who received the Ad26.COV2.S COVID-19 vaccine or a placebo.

The CDR3: CASSENTGELFF. CDR3 coding DNA: TGTGCCAGCAGTGAGAACACCGGGGAGCTGTTTTTT. This sequence joins TRBV6-1 and TRBJ2-2; D unclear. V was trimmed by 3 bases and J by 1 base, leaving 0 bases between them. CDR3 size: 12 residues. Per germline, CDR1 MNHNS and CDR2 SASEGT.